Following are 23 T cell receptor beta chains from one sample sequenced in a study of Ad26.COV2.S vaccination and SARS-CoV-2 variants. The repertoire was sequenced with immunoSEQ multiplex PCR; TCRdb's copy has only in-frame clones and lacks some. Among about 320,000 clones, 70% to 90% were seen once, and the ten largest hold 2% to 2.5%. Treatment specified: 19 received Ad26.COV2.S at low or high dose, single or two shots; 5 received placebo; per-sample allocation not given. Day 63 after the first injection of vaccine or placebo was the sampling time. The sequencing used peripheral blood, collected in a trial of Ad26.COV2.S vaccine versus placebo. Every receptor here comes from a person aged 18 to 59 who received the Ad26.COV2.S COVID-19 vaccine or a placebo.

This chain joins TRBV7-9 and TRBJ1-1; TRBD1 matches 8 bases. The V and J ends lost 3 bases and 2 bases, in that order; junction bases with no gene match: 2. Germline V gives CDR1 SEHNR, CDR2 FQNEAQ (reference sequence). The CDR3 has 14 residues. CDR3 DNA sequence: TGTGCCAGCAGCTTCGGACAGGGTAACACTGAAGCTTTCTTT. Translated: CASSFGQGNTEAFF.

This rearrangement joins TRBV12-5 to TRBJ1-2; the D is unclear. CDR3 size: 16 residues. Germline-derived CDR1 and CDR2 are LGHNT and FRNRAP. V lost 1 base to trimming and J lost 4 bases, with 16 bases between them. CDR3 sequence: CASGLGASRSTYGYTF. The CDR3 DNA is TGTGCTAGTGGTTTGGGGGCTTCGCGCAGCACCTATGGCTACACCTTC.

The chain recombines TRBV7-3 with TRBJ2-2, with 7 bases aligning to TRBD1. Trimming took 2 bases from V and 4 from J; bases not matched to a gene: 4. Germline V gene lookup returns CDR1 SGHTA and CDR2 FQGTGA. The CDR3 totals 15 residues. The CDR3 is CASSLGSGGTGELFF. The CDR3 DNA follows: TGTGCCAGCAGCTTAGGGTCAGGGGGCACCGGGGAGCTGTTTTTT.

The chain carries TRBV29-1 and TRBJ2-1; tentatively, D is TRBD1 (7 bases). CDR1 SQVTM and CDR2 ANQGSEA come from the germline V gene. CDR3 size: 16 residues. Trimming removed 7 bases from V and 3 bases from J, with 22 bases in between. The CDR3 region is CSANNFRGTYYNEQFF. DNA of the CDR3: TGCAGCGCCAACAATTTCAGGGGGACTTACTACAATGAGCAGTTCTTC.

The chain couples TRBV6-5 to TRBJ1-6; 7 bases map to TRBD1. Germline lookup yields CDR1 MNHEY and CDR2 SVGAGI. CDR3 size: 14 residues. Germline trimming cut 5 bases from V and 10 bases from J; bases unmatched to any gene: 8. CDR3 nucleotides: TGTGCCAGCAGTCACAGGGGCCAAAGCTCACCCCTCCACTTT. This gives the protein CASSHRGQSSPLHF.

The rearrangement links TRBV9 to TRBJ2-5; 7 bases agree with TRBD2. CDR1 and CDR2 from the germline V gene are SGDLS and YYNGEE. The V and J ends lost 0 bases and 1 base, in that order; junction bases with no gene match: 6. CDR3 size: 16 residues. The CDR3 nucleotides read TGTGCCAGCAGCGTAGTCGGAGCGGGGAGCCAAGAGACCCAGTACTTC. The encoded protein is CASSVVGAGSQETQYF.

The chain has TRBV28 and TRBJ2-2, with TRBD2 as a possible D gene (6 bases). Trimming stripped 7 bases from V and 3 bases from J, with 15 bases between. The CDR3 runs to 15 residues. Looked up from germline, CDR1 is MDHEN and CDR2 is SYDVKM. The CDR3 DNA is TGTGCCAGCACCCGAGCGAGGGAGGACACCGGGGAGCTGTTTTTT. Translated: CASTRAREDTGELFF. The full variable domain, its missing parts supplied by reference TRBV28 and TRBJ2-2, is DVKVTQSSRYLVKRTGEKVFLECVQDMDHENMFWYRQDPGLGLRLIYFSYDVKMKEKGDIPEGYSVSREKKERFSLILESASTNQTSMYLCASTRAREDTGELFFGEGSRLTVL.

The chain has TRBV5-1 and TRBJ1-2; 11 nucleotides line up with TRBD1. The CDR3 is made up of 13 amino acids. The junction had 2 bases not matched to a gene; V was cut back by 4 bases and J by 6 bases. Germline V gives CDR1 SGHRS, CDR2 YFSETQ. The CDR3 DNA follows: TGCGCCAGCAGCCCGGGACAGGGGGATGGCTACACCTTC. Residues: CASSPGQGDGYTF.

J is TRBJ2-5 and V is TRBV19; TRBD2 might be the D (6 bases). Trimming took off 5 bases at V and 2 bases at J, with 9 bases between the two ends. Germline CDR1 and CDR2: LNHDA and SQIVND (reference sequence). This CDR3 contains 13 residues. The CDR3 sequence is CASSFGTQETQYF. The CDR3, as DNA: TGTGCCAGTAGTTTTGGGACTCAAGAGACCCAGTACTTC.

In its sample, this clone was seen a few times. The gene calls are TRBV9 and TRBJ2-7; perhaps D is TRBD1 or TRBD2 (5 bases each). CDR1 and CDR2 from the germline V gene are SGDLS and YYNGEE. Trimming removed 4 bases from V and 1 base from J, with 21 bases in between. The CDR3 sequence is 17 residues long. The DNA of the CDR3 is TGTGCCAGCAGCCCTCAGGGCCCCGGGGAGCCGTCCTACGAGCAGTACTTC. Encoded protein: CASSPQGPGEPSYEQYF.

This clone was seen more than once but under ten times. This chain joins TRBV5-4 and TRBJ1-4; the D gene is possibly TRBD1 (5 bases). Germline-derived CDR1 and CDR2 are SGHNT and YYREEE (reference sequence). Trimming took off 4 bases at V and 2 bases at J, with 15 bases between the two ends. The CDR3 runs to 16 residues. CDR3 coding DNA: TGTGCCAGCAGCCGCCGGGGGAGAGGGACTAATGAAAAACTGTTTTTT. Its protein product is CASSRRGRGTNEKLFF.

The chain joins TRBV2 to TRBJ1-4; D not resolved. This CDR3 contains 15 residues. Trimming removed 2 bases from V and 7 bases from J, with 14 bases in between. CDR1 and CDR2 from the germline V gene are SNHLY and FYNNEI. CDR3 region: CASSEYWLLGEKLFF. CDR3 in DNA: TGTGCCAGCAGTGAATACTGGCTCCTTGGTGAAAAACTGTTTTTT.

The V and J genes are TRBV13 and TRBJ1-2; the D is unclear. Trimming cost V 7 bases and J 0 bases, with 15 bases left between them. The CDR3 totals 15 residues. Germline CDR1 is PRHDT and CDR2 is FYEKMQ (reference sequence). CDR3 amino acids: CASTSRRVTNYGYTF. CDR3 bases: TGTGCCAGCACCAGCCGGCGGGTCACTAACTATGGCTACACCTTC.

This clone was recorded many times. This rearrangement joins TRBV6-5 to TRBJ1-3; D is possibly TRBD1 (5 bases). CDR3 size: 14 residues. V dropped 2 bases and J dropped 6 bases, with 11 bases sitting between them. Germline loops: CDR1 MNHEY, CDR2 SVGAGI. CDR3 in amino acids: CASSYKSGVNTIYF. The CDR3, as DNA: TGTGCCAGCAGTTACAAATCGGGGGTAAACACCATATATTTT.

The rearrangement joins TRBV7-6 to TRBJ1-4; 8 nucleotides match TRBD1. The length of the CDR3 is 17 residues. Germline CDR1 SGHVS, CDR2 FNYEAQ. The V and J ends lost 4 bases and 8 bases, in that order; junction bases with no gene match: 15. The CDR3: CASSSHPQTGVVEKLFF. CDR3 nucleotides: TGTGCCAGCAGCTCGCACCCTCAGACAGGGGTAGTGGAAAAACTGTTTTTT.

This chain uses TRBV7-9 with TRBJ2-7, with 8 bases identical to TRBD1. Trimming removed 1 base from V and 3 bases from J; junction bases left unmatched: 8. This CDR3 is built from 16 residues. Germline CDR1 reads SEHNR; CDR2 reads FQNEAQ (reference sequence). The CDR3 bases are TGTGCCAGCAGCTTAGGACGGGACAGGATCGTCTACGAGCAGTACTTC. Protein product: CASSLGRDRIVYEQYF.

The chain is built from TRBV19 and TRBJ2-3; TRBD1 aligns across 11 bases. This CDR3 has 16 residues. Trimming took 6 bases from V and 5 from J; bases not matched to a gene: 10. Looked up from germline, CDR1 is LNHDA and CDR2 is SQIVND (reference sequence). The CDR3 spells CASSRRDRGIVDTQYF. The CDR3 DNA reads TGTGCCAGTAGCCGCCGGGACAGGGGGATCGTAGATACGCAGTATTTT.

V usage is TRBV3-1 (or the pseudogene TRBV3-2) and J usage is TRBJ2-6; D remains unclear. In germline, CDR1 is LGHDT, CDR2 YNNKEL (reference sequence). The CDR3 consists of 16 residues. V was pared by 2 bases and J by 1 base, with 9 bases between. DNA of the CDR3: TGTGCCAGCAGCCAAATTCTAGGGTCTGGGGCCAACGTCCTGACTTTC. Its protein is CASSQILGSGANVLTF.

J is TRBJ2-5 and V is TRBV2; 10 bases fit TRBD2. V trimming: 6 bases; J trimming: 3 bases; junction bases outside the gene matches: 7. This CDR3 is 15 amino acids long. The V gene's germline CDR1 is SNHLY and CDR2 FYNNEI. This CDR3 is CASRPNLAGEETQYF. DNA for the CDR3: TGTGCCAGCAGACCTAACCTAGCGGGGGAAGAGACCCAGTACTTC.

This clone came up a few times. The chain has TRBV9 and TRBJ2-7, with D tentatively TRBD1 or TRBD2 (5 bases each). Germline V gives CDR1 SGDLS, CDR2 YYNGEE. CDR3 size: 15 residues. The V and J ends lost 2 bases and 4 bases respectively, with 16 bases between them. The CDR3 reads CASSVGAAVSYEQYF. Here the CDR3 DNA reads TGTGCCAGCAGCGTCGGGGCCGCCGTTTCTTACGAGCAGTACTTC.

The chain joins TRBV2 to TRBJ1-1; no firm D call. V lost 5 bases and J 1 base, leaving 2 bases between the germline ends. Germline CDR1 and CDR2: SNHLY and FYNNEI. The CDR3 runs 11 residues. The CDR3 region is CASSQNTEAFF. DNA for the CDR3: TGTGCCAGCAGTCAGAACACTGAAGCTTTCTTT. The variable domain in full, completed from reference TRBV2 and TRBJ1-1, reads EPEVTQTPSHQVTQMGQEVILRCVPISNHLYFYWYRQILGQKVEFLVSFYNNEISEKSEIFDDQFSVERPDGSNFTLKIRSTKLEDSAMYFCASSQNTEAFFGQGTRLTVV.

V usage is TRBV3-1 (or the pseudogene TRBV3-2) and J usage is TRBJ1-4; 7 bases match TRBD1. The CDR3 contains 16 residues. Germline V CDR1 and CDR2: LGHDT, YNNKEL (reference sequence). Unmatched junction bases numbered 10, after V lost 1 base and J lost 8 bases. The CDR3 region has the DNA TGTGCCAGCAGCCAAGTATGGGGAGGGGGCCAGGAAAAACTGTTTTTT. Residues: CASSQVWGGGQEKLFF.

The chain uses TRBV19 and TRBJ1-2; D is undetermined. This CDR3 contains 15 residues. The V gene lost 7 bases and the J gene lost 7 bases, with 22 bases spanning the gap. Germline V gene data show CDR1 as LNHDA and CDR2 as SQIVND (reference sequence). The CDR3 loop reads CASTSARTGFSGYTF. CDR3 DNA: TGTGCCAGTACCTCCGCCCGGACCGGGTTCTCTGGCTACACCTTC.